Only one count was recorded for the clone carrying this T cell receptor beta chain. The record originates from a study of blood T cell repertoires in COVID-19. Sequencing was performed with immunoSEQ multiplex PCR; in TCRdb, only in-frame clones are kept and a portion is missing. The sample has some 380,000 clones, almost 90% seen once. The V and J ends lost 5 bases and 4 bases, in that order; junction bases with no gene match: 4. The CDR3 is made up of 14 amino acids. Germline lookup yields CDR1 GTSNPN and CDR2 SVGIG (reference sequence). The sequenced sample consisted of peripheral blood. This chain connects TRBV30 to TRBJ2-5; 13 bases map to TRBD2. The TCR originated in a man between 18 and 29 years old with active or convalescent COVID-19. CDR3 protein: CAWQLAGGVETQYF. CDR3 nucleotide sequence: TGTGCCTGGCAACTAGCGGGAGGGGTAGAGACCCAGTACTTC.